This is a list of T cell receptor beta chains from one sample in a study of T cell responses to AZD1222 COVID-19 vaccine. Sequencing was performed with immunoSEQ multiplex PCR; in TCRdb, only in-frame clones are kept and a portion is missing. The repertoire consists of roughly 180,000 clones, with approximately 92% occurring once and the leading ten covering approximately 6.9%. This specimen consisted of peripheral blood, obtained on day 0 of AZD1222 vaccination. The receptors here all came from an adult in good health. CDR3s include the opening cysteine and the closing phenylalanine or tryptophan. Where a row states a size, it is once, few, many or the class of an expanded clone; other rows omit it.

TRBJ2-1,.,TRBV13,CASQGSSYNEQFF
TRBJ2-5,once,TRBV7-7,CASSLFSGLQETQYF
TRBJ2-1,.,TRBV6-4,CASSDLGLGRDEQFF
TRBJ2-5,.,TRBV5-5,CASSLAGRQETQYF
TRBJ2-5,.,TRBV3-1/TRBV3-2,CASSQGAGFQETQYF
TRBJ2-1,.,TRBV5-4,CASSRKDRAYNEQFF
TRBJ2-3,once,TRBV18,CASSPPGLAGTDTQYF
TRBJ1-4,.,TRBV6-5,CASSYTGTGKEKLFF
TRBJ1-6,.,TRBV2,CASSGDYSPLHF
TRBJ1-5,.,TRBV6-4,CASSDLVWSQPQHF
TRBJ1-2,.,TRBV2,CASSEARRAYGYTF
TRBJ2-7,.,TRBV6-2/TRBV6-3,CASSNGLAGPYEQYF
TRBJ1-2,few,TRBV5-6,CASTWDGTANYGYTF
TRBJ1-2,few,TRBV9,CASSADPRTEFGYTF
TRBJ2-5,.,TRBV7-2,CASSFLETQYF
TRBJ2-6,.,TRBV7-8,CASSVRTGAGANVLTF
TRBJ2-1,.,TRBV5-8,CASSSPTSGPNEQFF
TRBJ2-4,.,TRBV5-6,CASSFGTAKNIQYF
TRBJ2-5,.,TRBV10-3,CAISDRLAGVTQETQYF
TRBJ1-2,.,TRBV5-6,CASSLVQRADGYTF
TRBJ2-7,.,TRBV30,CAWSDRHRSYEQYF
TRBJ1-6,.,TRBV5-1,CASSLGGARWSPLHF
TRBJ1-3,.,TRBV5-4,CASSLDGDSGNTIYF
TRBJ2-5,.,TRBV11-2,CASSSQETQYF